This is a list of T cell receptor beta chains from one sample in a study of T cell changes during pregnancy in multiple sclerosis. Assay: immunoSEQ multiplex PCR; the TCRdb copy retains only in-frame clones and omits some. The data hold around 74,000 clones, with about 85% observed a single time. The source was peripheral blood, collected before pregnancy. These receptors all stem from a female donor with multiple sclerosis, enrolled in a pregnancy study. Both conserved end residues are part of each CDR3. D genes are given only for firm matches. Where a row states a size, it is once, few, many or the class of an expanded clone; other rows omit it.

size: few
V: TRBV10-3
D: TRBD1
J: TRBJ2-1
DNA: TGTGCCATCAGTGATGGACAGGGCCGCGACAATGAGCAGTTCTTC
CDR3: CAISDGQGRDNEQFF

size: .
V: TRBV7-6
D: TRBD2
J: TRBJ2-3
DNA: TGTGCCAGCAGCCGCCCGACTAGCGGGAGAAGTATCGCAGATACGCAGTATTTT
CDR3: CASSRPTSGRSIADTQYF

size: .
V: TRBV2
D: TRBD1
J: TRBJ2-5
DNA: TGTGCCAGCTGCCGGGACAGGGGGCTATCGGAGACCCAGTACTTC
CDR3: CASCRDRGLSETQYF

size: .
V: TRBV9
D: .
J: TRBJ2-3
DNA: TGTGCCAGCAGCGTGGGGGGGGCTAGCACAGATACGCAGTATTTT
CDR3: CASSVGGASTDTQYF

size: once
V: TRBV7-9
D: .
J: TRBJ2-7
DNA: TGTGCCAGCAGCCGAGTTGCGGCCACAAGCTACGAGCAGTACTTC
CDR3: CASSRVAATSYEQYF

size: .
V: TRBV7-2
D: TRBD1
J: TRBJ1-2
DNA: TGTGCCAGCAGCTTATTCGGAACAGGGGATGGCTACACCTTC
CDR3: CASSLFGTGDGYTF

size: .
V: TRBV6-5
D: .
J: TRBJ2-7
DNA: TGTGCCAGCAGTTACTCTAGCGGCCTCTACGAGCAGTACTTC
CDR3: CASSYSSGLYEQYF

size: .
V: TRBV4-2
D: .
J: TRBJ1-2
DNA: TGTGCCAGCAGCGGTGGACAGAACCAAAACTATGGCTACACCTTC
CDR3: CASSGGQNQNYGYTF

size: .
V: TRBV7-2
D: .
J: TRBJ1-1
DNA: TGTGCCAGCAGCCAGACGGGGGGCATGAACACTGAAGCTTTCTTT
CDR3: CASSQTGGMNTEAFF

size: .
V: TRBV6-4
D: TRBD2
J: TRBJ2-2
DNA: TGTGCCAGCAGTGCGGGACTAGTTGGTACCGGGGAGCTGTTTTTT
CDR3: CASSAGLVGTGELFF

size: .
V: TRBV6-1
D: .
J: TRBJ1-1
DNA: TGTGCCAGCAGTGAACGTATTTTATCAGGGGACCCTGAAGCTTTCTTT
CDR3: CASSERILSGDPEAFF

size: .
V: TRBV30
D: TRBD2
J: TRBJ2-3
DNA: TGTGCCTGGAGTGTACGGCTAGCGGGCACAGATACGCAGTATTTT
CDR3: CAWSVRLAGTDTQYF

size: many
V: TRBV7-2
D: .
J: TRBJ1-5
DNA: TGTGCCAGCAGCGTAGACAGTGCCCATAGCAATCAGCCCCAGCATTTT
CDR3: CASSVDSAHSNQPQHF

size: .
V: TRBV19
D: TRBD1
J: TRBJ1-2
DNA: TGTGCCAGTAGTATCGCCGGACAGGGTGTCTATGGCTACACCTTC
CDR3: CASSIAGQGVYGYTF

size: .
V: TRBV5-1
D: TRBD2
J: TRBJ2-1
DNA: TGCGCCAGCAGCTTGACCCTAGCGGACCACTACAATGAGCAGTTCTTC
CDR3: CASSLTLADHYNEQFF

size: .
V: TRBV6-4
D: TRBD1
J: TRBJ1-2
DNA: TGTGCCAGCAGTCAGGACCGGACAGGGGGAGGCTATGGCTACACCTTC
CDR3: CASSQDRTGGGYGYTF

size: .
V: TRBV5-1
D: .
J: TRBJ2-6
DNA: TGCGCCAGCAGCTTGCCATGGGCTTCTGGGGCCAACGTCCTGACTTTC
CDR3: CASSLPWASGANVLTF

size: .
V: TRBV7-2
D: TRBD1
J: TRBJ1-2
DNA: TGTGCCAGCAGCTTAGACCTAGGGACAGGATGGGGCGGCTACACCTTC
CDR3: CASSLDLGTGWGGYTF

size: .
V: TRBV19
D: TRBD1
J: TRBJ1-1
DNA: TGTGCCAGTACTAGAGCCGGGACAGTGAACACTGAAGCTTTCTTT
CDR3: CASTRAGTVNTEAFF

size: .
V: TRBV2
D: .
J: TRBJ2-7
DNA: TGTGCCAGCATTAGGACTCGCTCCTACGAGCAGTACTTC
CDR3: CASIRTRSYEQYF

size: .
V: TRBV23-1
D: .
J: TRBJ2-1
DNA: TGCGCCAGCAGCTTCACCGCCATAACAGGAGCGAGTACCGATGAGCAGTTCTTC
CDR3: CASSFTAITGASTDEQFF

size: .
V: TRBV5-1
D: TRBD2
J: TRBJ2-7
DNA: TGCGCCAGCAGCTTGATAGCGGGAGGTGAGCAGTACTTC
CDR3: CASSLIAGGEQYF

size: .
V: TRBV6-6
D: .
J: TRBJ2-3
DNA: TGTGCCAGCAGACCTTCAGGTGCGACGGATACGCAGTATTTT
CDR3: CASRPSGATDTQYF

size: .
V: TRBV2
D: TRBD1
J: TRBJ1-4
DNA: TGTGCCAGCAGAGACAGGGGATATTGGCGTGAAAAACTGTTTTTT
CDR3: CASRDRGYWREKLFF

size: .
V: TRBV19
D: .
J: TRBJ1-1
DNA: TGTGCCAGTATTCTTGGCAGCAGGGGAAACACTGAAGCTTTCTTT
CDR3: CASILGSRGNTEAFF

size: .
V: TRBV11-2
D: TRBD1
J: TRBJ2-7
DNA: TGTGCCAGCAGCCGACAGGGCTCCTACGAGCAGTACTTC
CDR3: CASSRQGSYEQYF

size: .
V: TRBV27
D: TRBD1
J: TRBJ2-1
DNA: TGTGCCAGCAGCAAAACAGGGGCGAGCTACAATGAGCAGTTCTTC
CDR3: CASSKTGASYNEQFF